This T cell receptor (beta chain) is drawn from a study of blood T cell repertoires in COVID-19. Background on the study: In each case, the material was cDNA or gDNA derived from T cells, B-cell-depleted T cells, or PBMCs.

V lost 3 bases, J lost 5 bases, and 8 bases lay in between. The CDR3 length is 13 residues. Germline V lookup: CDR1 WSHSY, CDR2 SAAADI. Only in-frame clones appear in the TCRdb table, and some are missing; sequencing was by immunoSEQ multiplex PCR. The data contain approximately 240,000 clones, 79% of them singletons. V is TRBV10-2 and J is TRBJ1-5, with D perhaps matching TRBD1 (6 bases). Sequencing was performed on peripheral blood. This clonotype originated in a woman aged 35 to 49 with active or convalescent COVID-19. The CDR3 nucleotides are TGCGCCAGCAGTGAACAGGGCGATCAGCCCCAGCATTTT. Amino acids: CASSEQGDQPQHF.